The next 14 T cell receptor beta chains were all read from a single sample in a study of blood T cell repertoires in COVID-19. Sequencing used immunoSEQ multiplex PCR; TCRdb keeps in-frame clones, though not all of them. The data show about 400,000 clones, with 86% seen just once and 1.4% held by the top ten. Sequenced: peripheral blood. Receptors were obtained from a woman in her twenties or thirties with active or convalescent COVID-19.

The rearrangement uses TRBV19 and TRBJ2-7; 13 bases fit TRBD2. The trim removed 5 bases at V and 1 base at J, leaving 5 bases unmatched. The length of the CDR3 is 16 residues. Germline CDR1 reads LNHDA; CDR2 reads SQIVND (reference sequence). The CDR3 region is CASSAATSGRSYEQYF. The CDR3 DNA is TGTGCCAGTAGTGCCGCGACTAGCGGGAGGTCCTACGAGCAGTACTTC.

This clone appeared once. The chain joins TRBV5-6 to TRBJ2-7; the D is unclear. The germline CDR1 and CDR2 sequences are SGHDT and YYEEEE. This CDR3 has 13 residues. V gave up 4 bases and J gave up 5 bases, with 13 bases separating them. The CDR3 nucleotides are TGTGCCAGCAGCCCGGCAGGATATCACGAGCAGTACTTC. Its protein is CASSPAGYHEQYF.

About this clone: The same CDR3 is also encoded by other DNA sequences in this sample. The chain is built from TRBV5-1 and TRBJ1-4, with a weak D call TRBD1 (5 bases). The CDR3 has 13 residues. Germline CDR1 is SGHRS and CDR2 is YFSETQ. Deletions cut 5 bases from V and 4 bases from J, with 9 bases between. The CDR3 is CASRTENNEKLFF. In DNA form, the CDR3 reads TGCGCCAGCAGGACAGAAAATAATGAAAAACTGTTTTTT. Looking up the rest from reference TRBV5-1 and TRBJ1-4 gives the full variable domain: KAGVTQTPRYLIKTRGQQVTLSCSPISGHRSVSWYQQTPGQGLQFLFEYFSETQRNKGNFPGRFSGRQFSNSRSEMNVSTLELGDSALYLCASRTENNEKLFFGSGTQLSVL.

This clone was counted once. This chain connects TRBV6-4 to TRBJ2-7; tentative D call: TRBD2 (5 bases). With 6 bases removed from V and 0 bases from J, the gap between germline ends came to 12 bases. Germline CDR1 MRHNA, CDR2 SNTAGT. The CDR3 contains 14 residues. CDR3 sequence (DNA): TGTGCCAGCAGCGCGGATGGGAGCTCCTACGAGCAGTACTTC. It codes for CASSADGSSYEQYF.

This chain uses TRBV6-1 with TRBJ1-4, with D perhaps matching TRBD1 (6 bases). CDR3 length: 16 amino acids. V lost 3 bases and J 3 bases, leaving 14 bases between the germline ends. Germline V gene lookup returns CDR1 MNHNS and CDR2 SASEGT. The CDR3 DNA follows: TGTGCCAGCAGTGACACAGGGAAAAGAGCTAATGAAAAACTGTTTTTT. The encoded protein is CASSDTGKRANEKLFF.

This chain connects TRBV10-1 to TRBJ1-5, with a weak D call TRBD1 (5 bases). V was pared by 6 bases and J by 0 bases, with 18 bases between. The CDR3 contains 17 residues. Germline CDR1 reads WNHNN; CDR2 reads SYGVQD (reference sequence). CDR3 loop: CASSATEGLSSNQPQHF. CDR3 nucleotide sequence: TGCGCCAGCAGCGCGACGGAGGGGCTGTCTAGCAATCAGCCCCAGCATTTT.

The chain employs TRBV28 and TRBJ1-5; perhaps TRBD1 as D (5 bases). CDR1 and CDR2 (germline): MDHEN, SYDVKM. V lost 5 bases to trimming and J lost 2 bases, with 13 bases between them. The CDR3 totals 15 residues. CDR3 protein: CASSARGRGNQPQHF. The CDR3 DNA follows: TGTGCCAGCAGTGCGCGGGGGAGAGGCAATCAGCCCCAGCATTTT. Complete variable domain (other parts from reference TRBV28 and TRBJ1-5): DVKVTQSSRYLVKRTGEKVFLECVQDMDHENMFWYRQDPGLGLRLIYFSYDVKMKEKGDIPEGYSVSREKKERFSLILESASTNQTSMYLCASSARGRGNQPQHFGDGTRLSIL.

This clone was picked up one time. J is TRBJ1-3 and V is TRBV10-3; a possible D gene is TRBD1 (5 bases). V was pared by 0 bases and J by 1 base, with 7 bases between. Germline CDR1 reads ENHRY; CDR2 reads SYGVKD. CDR3 size: 15 residues. Written as DNA, the CDR3 is TGTGCCATCAGTGAGTCGGGGCATTCTGGAAACACCATATATTTT. It encodes CAISESGHSGNTIYF.

V and J are TRBV13 and TRBJ1-1; TRBD1 is a possible D gene (5 bases). The CDR3 runs 12 residues. Germline CDR1 and CDR2: PRHDT and FYEKMQ (reference sequence). V was shortened by 5 bases and J by 7 bases, with 11 bases between the two germline ends. CDR3 protein: CASSRGEVEAFF. The CDR3 DNA follows: TGTGCCAGCAGCCGGGGGGAGGTTGAAGCTTTCTTT.

V gene TRBV28 combines with J gene TRBJ2-7, with D possibly TRBD1 on 6 matching bases. V shed 6 bases and J shed 0 bases, with 21 bases lying between them. There are 17 residues in the CDR3. Germline V CDR1 and CDR2: MDHEN, SYDVKM. CDR3 sequence reads: CASSTQGRGIGSYEQYF. Written as DNA, the CDR3 is TGTGCCAGCAGCACACAGGGTAGGGGGATCGGCTCCTACGAGCAGTACTTC. The full variable domain, in which reference TRBV28 and TRBJ2-7 provide the parts outside the CDR3, is DVKVTQSSRYLVKRTGEKVFLECVQDMDHENMFWYRQDPGLGLRLIYFSYDVKMKEKGDIPEGYSVSREKKERFSLILESASTNQTSMYLCASSTQGRGIGSYEQYFGPGTRLTVT.

The gene calls are TRBV27 and TRBJ2-1; 7 bases fit TRBD2. This CDR3 comprises 17 residues. Germline V gene lookup returns CDR1 MNHEY and CDR2 SMNVEV (reference sequence). The trim removed 3 bases at V and 6 bases at J, leaving 14 bases unmatched. The CDR3 DNA sequence: TGTGCCAGCAGTTTGTTTTCATGGGGCGGGAGTGTCAATGAGCAGTTCTTC. This codes for CASSLFSWGGSVNEQFF.

The chain links TRBV6-5 to TRBJ1-2; 8 bases map to TRBD1. Per the germline V gene, CDR1 is MNHEY and CDR2 is SVGAGI. V lost 7 bases and J lost 5; bases outside the gene matches: 9. The CDR3 spans 14 residues. Here the CDR3 reads CASKGTGGPYGYTF. The CDR3 DNA follows: TGTGCCAGCAAGGGGACAGGAGGACCTTATGGCTACACCTTC.

CDR3 sequence reads: CASTTTGYTEAFF. DNA for the CDR3: TGTGCCAGCACCACCACAGGGTACACTGAAGCTTTCTTT. V gene TRBV6-5 combines with J gene TRBJ1-1; D possibly corresponds to TRBD1 (6 bases). Germline assignment: CDR1 MNHEY and CDR2 SVGAGI. Trimming removed 7 bases from V and 3 bases from J, with 12 bases in between. The CDR3 loop spans 13 amino acids.

This clone was counted a single time. The chain joins TRBV3-1 (or the pseudogene TRBV3-2) to TRBJ1-1; a possible D gene is TRBD1 (6 bases). From germline, CDR1 is LGHDT and CDR2 YNNKEL (reference sequence). Trimming pared 1 base from V and 0 bases from J, leaving 12 bases between. CDR3 length: 16 amino acids. The CDR3 sequence is CASSQATGPMNTEAFF. CDR3 in DNA: TGTGCCAGCAGCCAAGCGACAGGCCCAATGAACACTGAAGCTTTCTTT.